This is a list of T cell receptor beta chains from one sample in a study of blood T cell repertoires in COVID-19. Sequenced by immunoSEQ multiplex PCR; TCRdb stores in-frame clones only, minus some. The repertoire holds roughly 140,000 clones, with 75% to 85% as singletons. The sequenced material came from peripheral blood. The receptors were sampled from a woman between 50 and 59 years old in a cohort sampled during active or convalescent COVID-19. Each CDR3 is given with its conserved first and last residue. Each record gives: clone size, V gene, J gene, D gene, CDR3 DNA, CDR3 protein. A D gene is named only where the DNA matches it firmly. Clone size is shown for a subset of rows, as once, few, many or a class of expanded clone.

>once|TRBV28|TRBJ1-5|TRBD1
TGTGCCAGCAGTGATCGGACAGGGGGCGATCAGCCCCAGCATTTT
CASSDRTGGDQPQHF
>-|TRBV2|TRBJ1-4|TRBD1
TGTGCCAGCATTAGGACAGGTGGGAGTGAAAAACTGTTTTTT
CASIRTGGSEKLFF
>-|TRBV19|TRBJ1-2|TRBD1
TGTGCCAGTAGTTACAGTACTGACAGGGTAGCCTATGGCTACACCTTC
CASSYSTDRVAYGYTF
>-|TRBV24-1|TRBJ2-1|TRBD1
TGTGCCACCAGAGGACAGGTTTGGAATGAGCAGTTCTTC
CATRGQVWNEQFF
>-|TRBV2|TRBJ1-1|-
TGTGCCAGCAGCGCCCTACAGGGAAGCCTTGAAGCTTTCTTT
CASSALQGSLEAFF
>few|TRBV18|TRBJ2-7|TRBD1
TGTGCCAGCTCACCATTTATGGGACAGTCGTCCTACGAGCAGTACTTC
CASSPFMGQSSYEQYF
>-|TRBV15|TRBJ1-2|TRBD1
TGTGCCACCAGACCTTCAGGGACAGGAGGTGGCTACACCTTC
CATRPSGTGGGYTF
>-|TRBV11-1|TRBJ2-7|-
TGTGCCAGCAGCACCAGACAGGACTACGAGCAGTACTTC
CASSTRQDYEQYF
>-|TRBV2|TRBJ2-5|TRBD2
TGTGCCAGCACCCGCCGCGCGGGGGGGCTGGAGACCCAGTACTTC
CASTRRAGGLETQYF
>-|TRBV19|TRBJ1-5|-
TGTGCCAGTAGTAGGCCCAGGCGATTAAGCAATCAGCCCCAGCATTTT
CASSRPRRLSNQPQHF
>-|TRBV12-3/TRBV12-4|TRBJ2-1|TRBD2
TGTGCCAGCAGGTCCGGGGGGGGCGGTGAGCAGTTCTTC
CASRSGGGGEQFF
>-|TRBV5-1|TRBJ1-4|TRBD1
TGCGCCAGCAGCTTGTCAGGGGGTAATGAAAAACTGTTTTTT
CASSLSGGNEKLFF
>-|TRBV5-1|TRBJ2-7|TRBD2
TGCGCCAGCAGCTCCTTAGCGGGGGGGCCTTCCTACGAGCAGTACTTC
CASSSLAGGPSYEQYF
>-|TRBV5-1|TRBJ2-3|TRBD2
TGCGCCAGCAGCACAGGACTAGCGGGGAATACAGATACGCAGTATTTT
CASSTGLAGNTDTQYF
>-|TRBV7-6|TRBJ2-3|-
TGTGCCAGCAGCCCAAGAGGGGGGGCGGGGACAGATACGCAGTATTTT
CASSPRGGAGTDTQYF
>-|TRBV9|TRBJ2-2|TRBD2
TGTGCCAGCAGCGTGCGGGGGGTAAGGAGGGACACCGGGGAGCTGTTTTTT
CASSVRGVRRDTGELFF
>-|TRBV5-4|TRBJ1-4|-
TGTGCCAGCAGCTTGGCCTACGGCGGTGCAACTAATGAAAAACTGTTTTTT
CASSLAYGGATNEKLFF
>few|TRBV24-1|TRBJ1-5|-
TGTGCCACCAGTGATCAACGAGGGAAGCCCCAGCATTTT
CATSDQRGKPQHF
>-|TRBV5-1|TRBJ1-1|-
TGCGCCAGCAGCTCAGGGGCCTTGAACACTGAAGCTTTCTTT
CASSSGALNTEAFF
>-|TRBV6-6|TRBJ1-2|TRBD1
TGTGCCAGCAGTTATCTGGACAGGGGTAACTATGGCTACACCTTC
CASSYLDRGNYGYTF
>once|TRBV9|TRBJ2-1|TRBD2
TGTGCCAGCAGCGTAGCCGGGACTAGCGGGGTCTACAATGAGCAGTTCTTC
CASSVAGTSGVYNEQFF
>-|TRBV7-9|TRBJ1-5|TRBD1
TGTGCCAGCAGCTTAGGACAGGGCCAGCCCCAGCATTTT
CASSLGQGQPQHF
>-|TRBV2|TRBJ1-5|-
TGTGCCAGCAGTGTCGGACAGACAGGTCAGCCCCAGCATTTT
CASSVGQTGQPQHF
>-|TRBV5-1|TRBJ2-5|-
TGCGCCAGCAGCCCCAACGGGGAGACCCAGTACTTC
CASSPNGETQYF
>-|TRBV25-1|TRBJ2-1|TRBD1
TGTGCCAGCAGTGACCACTCGGACAGGGGCAATGAGCAGTTCTTC
CASSDHSDRGNEQFF
>-|TRBV29-1|TRBJ1-4|-
TGCAGCGGGACGGCAGGGTCGTATGAAAAACTGTTTTTT
CSGTAGSYEKLFF
>-|TRBV10-3|TRBJ2-2|-
TGTGCCATCAGTGACAGGGCGAGCACCGGGGAGCTGTTTTTT
CAISDRASTGELFF
>-|TRBV5-1|TRBJ2-2|-
TGCGCCACCAAGAAACTACCGAACACCGGGGAGCTGTTTTTT
CATKKLPNTGELFF
>-|TRBV4-1|TRBJ1-3|-
TGCGCCAGCAGCCAGCGCGGGGGACTGACAATGATGAGCTCTGGAAACACCATATATTTT
CASSQRGGLTMMSSGNTIYF
>-|TRBV18|TRBJ2-4|-
TGTGCCAGCTCACTACAACGAGGTGGTGCCAAAAACATTCAGTACTTC
CASSLQRGGAKNIQYF
>-|TRBV12-3/TRBV12-4|TRBJ2-7|-
TGTGCCAGCAGTCGACACATCGGCGAGCAGTACTTC
CASSRHIGEQYF
>-|TRBV7-2|TRBJ2-5|-
TGTGCCAGCAGCTTAGGAGGCGCGCTGGAGACCCAGTACTTC
CASSLGGALETQYF
>-|TRBV5-6|TRBJ2-3|-
TGTGCCAGCAGCTTGCGAGGGGGAGGCACAGATACGCAGTATTTT
CASSLRGGGTDTQYF
>-|TRBV14|TRBJ1-4|-
TGTGCCAGCACGGGAGGGATGAATGAAAAACTGTTTTTT
CASTGGMNEKLFF
>once|TRBV30|TRBJ1-2|TRBD1
TGTGCCTTAAGACAGGACAGGGACCATGGCTACACCTTC
CALRQDRDHGYTF
>-|TRBV7-2|TRBJ1-5|-
TGTGCCAGCAGCTTAGGTGGGGCCGCGGCCAATCAGCCCCAGCATTTT
CASSLGGAAANQPQHF
>-|TRBV30|TRBJ1-2|TRBD1
TGTGCCTGGAGTCCTGGGGCCACAGGGGCCCTTAACTATGGCTACACCTTC
CAWSPGATGALNYGYTF
>-|TRBV7-6|TRBJ2-7|TRBD1
TGTGCCAGCAGCCCCACTCTCGCGACAGGGGACTACGAGCAGTACTTC
CASSPTLATGDYEQYF
>-|TRBV2|TRBJ1-3|-
TGTGCCAGCAAACAACAGGGACCTGGAAACACCATATATTTT
CASKQQGPGNTIYF
>-|TRBV4-3|TRBJ1-6|-
TGCGCCAGCAGCCAAGATAGCGTCGGTAATTCACCCCTCCACTTT
CASSQDSVGNSPLHF
>-|TRBV7-7|TRBJ1-3|-
TGTGCCAGCAGCTTCCCCAGGGCGACGGGAAACACCATATATTTT
CASSFPRATGNTIYF